Given below is one T cell receptor (beta chain) in context. Its antigen is unknown. Donors, without exception, were Caucasian adults residing in Nashville, Tennessee. CD4+ cells underwent separation, giving CD45RA+ naive and CD45RA-negative memory subsets. The sorted-subset replicate PCRs were given around 190 ng DNA, which is tens of thousands of T cell genomes. TCRdb's copy holds only in-frame clones and misses some; the assay was immunoSEQ multiplex PCR. The sample holds fewer than 1.8 million clones, roughly 98.5% seen once. The CDR3 covers 15 residues. The ends lost 5 bases at V and 4 bases at J; junction bases unmatched: 5. CDR1 and CDR2 from the germline V gene are SGHTA and FQGNSA. This record comes from a study of shared clonotypes between healthy human individuals. General study results and limits: Rarefaction analysis demonstrated incomplete sorted-subset sequencing notwithstanding large depth.

Sequencing input: naive CD4+ T cells sorted from blood. Subset denoted: CD45RA+ positively selected. This TCR was sampled from a man younger than 45 in good health. J is TRBJ2-3 and V is TRBV7-2; 11 bases are a match to TRBD2. The CDR3 nucleotides are TGTGCCAGCAGCCGGGGGACTAGCGGATCAGATACGCAGTATTTT. This gives the protein CASSRGTSGSDTQYF.